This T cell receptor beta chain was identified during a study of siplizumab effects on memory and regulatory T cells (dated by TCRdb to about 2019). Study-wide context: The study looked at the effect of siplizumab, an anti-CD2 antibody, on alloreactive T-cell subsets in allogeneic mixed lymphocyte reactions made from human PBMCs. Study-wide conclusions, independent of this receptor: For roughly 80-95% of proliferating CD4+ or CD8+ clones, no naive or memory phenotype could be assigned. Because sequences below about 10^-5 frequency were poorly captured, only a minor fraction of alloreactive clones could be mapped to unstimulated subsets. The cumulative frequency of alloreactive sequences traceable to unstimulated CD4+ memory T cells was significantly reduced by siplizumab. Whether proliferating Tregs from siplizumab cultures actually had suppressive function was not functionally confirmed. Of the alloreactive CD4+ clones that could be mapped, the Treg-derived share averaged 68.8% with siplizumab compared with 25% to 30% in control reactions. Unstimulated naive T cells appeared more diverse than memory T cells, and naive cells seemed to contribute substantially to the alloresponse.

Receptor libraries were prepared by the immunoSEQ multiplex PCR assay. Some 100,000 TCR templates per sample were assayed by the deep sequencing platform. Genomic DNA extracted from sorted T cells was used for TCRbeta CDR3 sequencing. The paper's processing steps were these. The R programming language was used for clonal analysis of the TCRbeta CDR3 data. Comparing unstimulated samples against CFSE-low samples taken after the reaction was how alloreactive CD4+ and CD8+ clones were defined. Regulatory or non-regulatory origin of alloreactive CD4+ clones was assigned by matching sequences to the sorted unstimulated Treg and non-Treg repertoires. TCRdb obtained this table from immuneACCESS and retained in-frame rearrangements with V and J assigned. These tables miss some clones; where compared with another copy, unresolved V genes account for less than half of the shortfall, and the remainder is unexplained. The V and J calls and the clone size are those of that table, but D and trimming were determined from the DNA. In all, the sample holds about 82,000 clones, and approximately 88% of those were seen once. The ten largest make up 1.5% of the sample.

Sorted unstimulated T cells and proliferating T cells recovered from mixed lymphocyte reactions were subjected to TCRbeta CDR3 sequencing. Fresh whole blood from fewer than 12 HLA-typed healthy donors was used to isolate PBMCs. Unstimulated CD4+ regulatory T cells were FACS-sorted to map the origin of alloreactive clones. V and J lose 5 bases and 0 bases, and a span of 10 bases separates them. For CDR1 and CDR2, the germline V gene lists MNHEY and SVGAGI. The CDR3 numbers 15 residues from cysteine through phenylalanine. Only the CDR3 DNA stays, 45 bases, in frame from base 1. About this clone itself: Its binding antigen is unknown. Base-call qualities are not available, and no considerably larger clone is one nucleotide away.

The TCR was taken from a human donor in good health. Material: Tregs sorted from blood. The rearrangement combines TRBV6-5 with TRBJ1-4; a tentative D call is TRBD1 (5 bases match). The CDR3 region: CASSIRQPTNEKLFF. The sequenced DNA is TGTGCCAGCAGTATACGACAGCCAACTAATGAAAAACTGTTTTTT.